The entry below describes one TCR beta chain. The record originates from a study of blood T cell repertoires in COVID-19. Overall study: Italy, Spain and the United States were the sources of the convalescent and acute COVID-19 samples. PBMCs, B-cell-depleted T cells, or T cells provided the cDNA or gDNA that made up the material.

The germline V and J ends were trimmed by 7 bases and 7 bases, with 10 bases remaining between them. The CDR3 extends over 12 amino acids. The germline gives CDR1 MNHNY, CDR2 SVGAGI (reference sequence). As originally analysed: It was from reference gene primer amplification that nucleated cell counts were estimated. Sequenced by immunoSEQ multiplex PCR; TCRdb stores in-frame clones only, minus some. The V and J calls and clone size were taken over from that table, and D and trimming were inferred from the DNA. The table has roughly 250,000 clones, less than 90% seen once; the top ten hold less than 2%.

This sequence originates from a woman aged 40 to 49 who had recovered from COVID-19. The rearrangement joins TRBV6-6 to TRBJ1-4; unclear D gene. The sequenced material came from peripheral blood. The CDR3 region has the DNA TGTGCCAGCACCCTAGGTAGTGAAAAACTGTTTTTT. Residues: CASTLGSEKLFF.